These 26 T cell receptor beta chains were all obtained from the same sample, sequenced in a study of shared clonotypes between healthy human individuals. Here immunoSEQ multiplex PCR was the method, and the copy in TCRdb shows in-frame clones only, minus some. The table lists approximately 1.9 million clones, roughly 95% of them singletons. Naive CD8 cells, CD45RO-negative and positively selected for CCR7, excluded terminally differentiated effector memory CD45RA+ cells. The sample was naive CD8+ T cells from PBMCs. The receptors here all came from a man between 18 and 29 years old in good health. Some clones in this sample may be carry-over from other donors' samples.

The chain has TRBV15 and TRBJ2-4; D is perhaps TRBD1 (6 bases). V lost 0 bases to trimming and J lost 2 bases, with 8 bases between them. The CDR3 totals 15 residues. CDR1 and CDR2 from the germline V gene are LNHNV and YYDKDF (reference sequence). In DNA, the CDR3 is TGTGCCACCAGCAGAGAACAGGGCCCCAAAAACATTCAGTACTTC. This gives the protein CATSREQGPKNIQYF.

J is TRBJ2-2 and V is TRBV19; D gene uncertain. Germline-derived CDR1 and CDR2 are LNHDA and SQIVND (reference sequence). This CDR3 contains 13 residues. The ends were cut back, 7 bases at V and 6 bases at J, with 12 bases in the middle. In DNA, the CDR3 is TGTGCCAGTACCATAAGAGGATCCGGGGAGCTGTTTTTT. It is translated as CASTIRGSGELFF.

This clone has just one count. The chain carries TRBV5-4 and TRBJ2-2; D unresolved. The germline gives CDR1 SGHNT, CDR2 YYREEE (reference sequence). CDR3 size: 14 residues. Trimming cost V 3 bases and J 5 bases, with 11 bases left between them. The CDR3 nucleotides read TGTGCCAGCAGCTCGTCTTGGTCAACCGGGGAGCTGTTTTTT. Translated: CASSSSWSTGELFF.

Notes on this clone: One junction end does not reproduce the germline sequence, and a read error may be involved. The sample carries other DNA sequences with the same CDR3. The rearrangement links TRBV10-3 to TRBJ1-1, with D possibly being TRBD1 (5 bases). CDR1 is ENHRY and CDR2 is SYGVKD in the germline V gene. The CDR3 is made up of 13 amino acids. The CDR3 here is CAISSGIGTEAFF. CDR3 coding DNA: TGTGCCATCAGTTCAGGGATCGGAACTGAAGCTTTTTTT.

The rearrangement joins TRBV28 to TRBJ2-5, with D maybe TRBD2 (6 bases). The ends were cut back, 2 bases at V and 4 bases at J, with 11 bases in the middle. CDR1 is MDHEN, CDR2 SYDVKM, per germline. The CDR3 has 14 amino acids. The CDR3 nucleotides are TGTGCCAGCAGTTTAGAATTCGGGGGAGAGACCCAGTACTTC. The encoded protein is CASSLEFGGETQYF.

The rearrangement uses TRBV9 and TRBJ2-7, with D maybe TRBD1 (8 bases). There are 14 residues in the CDR3. V was clipped by 3 bases and J by 5 bases, with 15 bases between them. The germline V gene has CDR1 SGDLS and CDR2 YYNGEE. CDR3 DNA sequence: TGTGCCAGCAGCGCCACAGGGGGGGAGGACGAGCAGTACTTC. Protein: CASSATGGEDEQYF.

This clone occurred once. This chain links TRBV7-9 with TRBJ2-7, with TRBD1 matching over 7 bases. The length of the CDR3 is 15 residues. The V gene end was trimmed by 4 bases and the J gene end by 5 bases; junction bases not matched to a gene: 11. Germline V gives CDR1 SEHNR, CDR2 FQNEAQ (reference sequence). The CDR3 loop is CASSSGQARGHEQYF. CDR3 nucleotides: TGTGCCAGCAGCTCCGGACAGGCGCGTGGCCACGAGCAGTACTTC.

The chain combines TRBV27 with TRBJ1-5; possibly TRBD1 for D (5 bases). Germline CDR1 MNHEY, CDR2 SMNVEV (reference sequence). The CDR3 has 15 residues. V lost 1 base and J lost 7, with 14 bases in between. CDR3 sequence reads: CASSLFRDRRQPQHF. The CDR3 region has the DNA TGTGCCAGCAGTTTATTCAGGGACCGACGGCAGCCCCAGCATTTT.

This clone came up a few times. Other DNA sequences from this sample encode an identical CDR3 as well. The chain has TRBV4-2 and TRBJ1-1; tentative D call: TRBD1 (5 bases). The germline V gene has CDR1 LGHNA and CDR2 YNFKEQ. V lost 1 base, J lost 1 base, and 7 bases lay in between. The CDR3 loop spans 14 amino acids. The CDR3 DNA reads TGTGCCAGCAGCCAAGCGGGGGGGAACACTGAAGCTTTCTTT. Residues: CASSQAGGNTEAFF.

V usage is TRBV28 and J usage is TRBJ2-2, with a tentative D call TRBD1 (5 bases). Trimming took 8 bases from V and 7 from J, leaving 11 bases between them. The germline V gene encodes CDR1 MDHEN and CDR2 SYDVKM. The CDR3 covers 12 residues. This chain's CDR3 is CASQGVGGELFF. The CDR3 region has the DNA TGTGCCAGCCAGGGCGTCGGCGGGGAGCTGTTTTTT.

On this clone: The same CDR3 is also encoded by other DNA sequences in this sample. This chain joins TRBV9 and TRBJ2-3; D ambiguous. Germline V gene lookup returns CDR1 SGDLS and CDR2 YYNGEE. The CDR3 runs 16 residues. V lost 0 bases and J lost 0, with 11 bases in between. The CDR3 spells CASSVGSGSSTDTQYF. The DNA of the CDR3 is TGTGCCAGCAGCGTAGGATCGGGTTCTAGCACAGATACGCAGTATTTT.

This clone has just a few counts. V usage is TRBV7-2 and J usage is TRBJ1-5; maybe TRBD1 (5 bases). Germline CDR1 SGHTA, CDR2 FQGNSA. This CDR3 spans 14 amino acids. The V end was cut by 1 base, the J end by 7 bases, with 11 bases between. CDR3 bases: TGTGCCAGCAGCTTAGGGGGGGAGTTCCAGCCCCAGCATTTT. Its translation: CASSLGGEFQPQHF.

This clone was picked up one time. The same CDR3 can be traced to other DNA sequences in this sample. The chain is built from TRBV4-1 and TRBJ2-7, with D perhaps TRBD1 (5 bases). Germline CDR1 reads MGHRA; CDR2 reads YSYEKL. V lost 4 bases, J lost 4 bases, and 8 bases lay in between. This CDR3 has 12 amino acids. CDR3 residues: CASSPDSYEQYF. CDR3 coding DNA: TGCGCCAGCAGCCCCGACAGTTACGAGCAGTACTTC.

The chain has TRBV7-9 and TRBJ1-3, with a tentative D call TRBD1 (5 bases). There are 16 residues in the CDR3. Germline V gives CDR1 SEHNR, CDR2 FQNEAQ (reference sequence). The ends were cut back, 6 bases at V and 0 bases at J, with 15 bases in the middle. The CDR3 spells CASRGEDWYSGNTIYF. The DNA of the CDR3 is TGTGCCAGCAGGGGGGAGGACTGGTACTCTGGAAACACCATATATTTT.

Turning to this clone: This specimen includes other DNA sequences encoding the same CDR3. V and J are TRBV7-9 and TRBJ1-5; D call uncertain. Deletions cut 5 bases from V and 2 bases from J, with 4 bases between. This CDR3 is built from 12 residues. The V gene's germline CDR1 is SEHNR and CDR2 FQNEAQ (reference sequence). The CDR3 loop reads CASSQGNQPQHF. The DNA for the CDR3 is TGTGCCAGCAGCCAGGGCAATCAGCCCCAGCATTTT. Using reference TRBV7-9 and TRBJ1-5 for the parts outside the CDR3, the full variable domain is DTGVSQNPRHKITKRGQNVTFRCDPISEHNRLYWYRQTLGQGPEFLTYFQNEAQLEKSRLLSDRFSAERPKGSFSTLEIQRTEQGDSAMYLCASSQGNQPQHFGDGTRLSIL.

The chain has TRBV4-3 and TRBJ2-6, with D tentatively TRBD1 (6 bases). V gave up 4 bases and J gave up 0 bases, with 19 bases separating them. Germline values: CDR1 LGHNA, CDR2 YSLEER. The CDR3 spans 19 residues. The CDR3: CASSPDSDRRRSGANVLTF. In DNA form, the CDR3 reads TGCGCCAGCAGCCCGGATTCCGACAGGCGCCGCTCTGGGGCCAACGTCCTGACTTTC.

Turning to this clone: Within the sample, other DNA sequences also encode this same CDR3. The rearrangement links TRBV9 to TRBJ1-1; D might be TRBD1 (6 bases). V lost 4 bases and J 5 bases, leaving 12 bases between the germline ends. The CDR3 extends over 13 amino acids. Germline-derived CDR1 and CDR2 are SGDLS and YYNGEE. CDR3 loop: CASSLGGATEAFF. The CDR3 DNA reads TGTGCCAGCAGCCTCGGGGGGGCGACTGAAGCTTTCTTT.

The chain links TRBV5-5 to TRBJ2-7; D gene unclear. The CDR3 runs to 13 residues. Germline V gives CDR1 SGHKS, CDR2 YYEKEE (reference sequence). Trimming removed 0 bases from V and 3 bases from J, with 7 bases in between. CDR3 protein: CASSLGRLYEQYF. The CDR3 bases are TGTGCCAGCAGCTTGGGTCGGCTCTACGAGCAGTACTTC. Full variable domain (rest looked up from reference TRBV5-5 and TRBJ2-7): DAGVTQSPTHLIKTRGQQVTLRCSPISGHKSVSWYQQVLGQGPQFIFQYYEKEERGRGNFPDRFSARQFPNYSSELNVNALLLGDSALYLCASSLGRLYEQYFGPGTRLTVT.

Remarks on this clone: A junction boundary mismatches the germline segment, possibly from a read error. The chain combines TRBV7-9 with TRBJ2-1; 7 bases are a match to TRBD2. Germline V CDR1 and CDR2: SEHNR, FQNEAQ (reference sequence). The CDR3 totals 15 residues. The DNA of the CDR3 is TGTGCCAGCAGCCCGAGGCGGGGGAGCTACATTGAGCAGTTCTTC. Protein sequence: CASSPRRGSYIEQFF.

V and J are TRBV19 and TRBJ1-1, with D possibly TRBD1 on 6 matching bases. This CDR3 has 14 residues. V dropped 5 bases and J dropped 1 base, with 11 bases sitting between them. In germline, CDR1 is LNHDA, CDR2 SQIVND (reference sequence). Written as DNA, the CDR3 is TGTGCCAGTAGTCGGGGGACATCGAACACTGAAGCTTTCTTT. Its translation is CASSRGTSNTEAFF.

The chain uses TRBV11-2 and TRBJ2-3; D is undetermined. There are 13 residues in the CDR3. The germline V gene encodes CDR1 SGHAT and CDR2 FQNNGV. With 5 bases removed from V and 6 bases from J, the gap between germline ends came to 12 bases. In DNA, the CDR3 is TGTGCCAGCAGCCCGGAGACCAGGGATACGCAGTATTTT. Translation gives CASSPETRDTQYF.

The chain joins TRBV11-3 to TRBJ2-1; TRBD2 aligns across 9 bases. Trimming took 1 base from V and 3 from J; bases not matched to a gene: 10. Germline CDR1 and CDR2: SGHNT and YENEEA. This CDR3 spans 18 amino acids. CDR3 protein: CASSLGSPRLADYNEQFF. The CDR3 DNA is TGTGCCAGCAGCTTAGGCAGCCCGCGACTAGCGGACTACAATGAGCAGTTCTTC.

As concerns this clone: This CDR3 is also generated by other DNA sequences in the sample. The genes are TRBV7-9 and TRBJ2-7, with TRBD1 matching over 8 bases. Germline CDR1 SEHNR, CDR2 FQNEAQ (reference sequence). The trim removed 4 bases at V and 2 bases at J, leaving 4 bases unmatched. This CDR3 spans 14 amino acids. This CDR3 is CASSSRTGTYEQYF. CDR3 coding DNA: TGTGCCAGCAGCTCCAGGACAGGGACCTACGAGCAGTACTTC.

The V and J genes are TRBV16 and TRBJ2-5; 11 positions agree with TRBD2. V shed 0 bases, J shed 4 bases, and the junction held 4 bases outside the gene matches. The CDR3 contains 16 residues. Per germline, CDR1 KGHSY and CDR2 FQNENV. DNA of the CDR3: TGTGCCAGCAGCCAATCCCCACTAGCGGGGGCAGAGACCCAGTACTTC. Translated: CASSQSPLAGAETQYF.

The V gene is TRBV27, the J gene TRBJ2-7, with no clear D. The CDR3 spans 14 residues. CDR1 MNHEY and CDR2 SMNVEV come from the germline V gene (reference sequence). The V end was cut by 2 bases, the J end by 2 bases, with 10 bases between. The CDR3 DNA sequence: TGTGCCAGCAGTTTAAGCCAGAACCCCTACGAGCAGTACTTC. Protein product: CASSLSQNPYEQYF.

As for this clone: Other DNA sequences from this sample encode an identical CDR3 as well. The chain links TRBV6-5 to TRBJ2-1; no reliable D call. Trimming removed 0 bases at V and 7 bases at J, with 7 bases between. This CDR3 region has 13 residues. Germline CDR1 MNHEY, CDR2 SVGAGI. CDR3 region: CASSYSLSNEQFF. CDR3 bases: TGTGCCAGCAGTTACTCACTATCGAATGAGCAGTTCTTC.